This T cell receptor (beta chain) was captured in a study of CD8+CD57+ T cells in acquired aplastic anemia. Study summary: An average of approximately 3.4 ug of DNA was obtained from sorted CD4+ and CD8+ cells.

The germline V gene has CDR1 SGHRS and CDR2 YFSETQ. Losses at the gene ends were 4 bases for V and 2 bases for J; bases not matched to a gene: 8. This CDR3 spans 15 amino acids. Genomic DNA served as template for TCR beta VDJ and CDR3 profiling. TCRdb re-derived calls from the reads in MiXCR, one entry per CDR3 protein. Of tens of thousands of distinct CDR3 sequences in the sample, about three quarters are singletons; the top ten hold 34%. The TCR sequence derives from a human donor in good health, serving as a control. Sequenced sample: sorted CD4+, CD8+, or CD8+CD57+ T cells (not recorded which) from PBMCs. V is TRBV5-1 and J is TRBJ2-5, with TRBD1 matching over 7 bases. The CDR3 DNA sequence: TGCGCCAGCAGCAGATCGACAGGGTATCAAGAGACCCAGTACTTC. Translating gives CASSRSTGYQETQYF.